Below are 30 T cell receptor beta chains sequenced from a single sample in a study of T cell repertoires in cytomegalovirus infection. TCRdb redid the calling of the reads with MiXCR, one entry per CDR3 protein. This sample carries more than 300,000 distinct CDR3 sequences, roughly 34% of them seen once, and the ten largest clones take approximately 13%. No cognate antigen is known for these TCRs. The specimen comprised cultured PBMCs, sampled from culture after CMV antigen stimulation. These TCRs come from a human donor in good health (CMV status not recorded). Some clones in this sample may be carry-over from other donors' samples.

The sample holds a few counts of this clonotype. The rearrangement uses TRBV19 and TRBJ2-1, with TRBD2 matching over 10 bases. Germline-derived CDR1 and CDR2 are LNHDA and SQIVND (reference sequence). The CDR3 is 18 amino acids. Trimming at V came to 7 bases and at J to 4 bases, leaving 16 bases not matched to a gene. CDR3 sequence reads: CASTPLAGATHAYNEQFF. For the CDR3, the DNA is TGTGCCAGTACGCCCCTAGCGGGGGCTACACACGCGTACAATGAGCAGTTCTTC.

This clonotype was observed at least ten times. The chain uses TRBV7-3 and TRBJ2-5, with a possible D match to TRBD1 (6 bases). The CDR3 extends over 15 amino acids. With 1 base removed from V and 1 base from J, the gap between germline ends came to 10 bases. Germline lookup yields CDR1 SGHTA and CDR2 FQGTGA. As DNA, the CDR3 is TGTGCCAGCAGCTTAAGAGGGGGTAGCCAAGAGACCCAGTACTTC. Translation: CASSLRGGSQETQYF.

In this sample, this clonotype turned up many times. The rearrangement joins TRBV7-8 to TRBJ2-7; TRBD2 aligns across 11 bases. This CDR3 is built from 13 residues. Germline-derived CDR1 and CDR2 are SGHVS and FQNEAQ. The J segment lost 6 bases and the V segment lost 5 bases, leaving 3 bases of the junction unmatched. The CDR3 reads CASSRLAGSEQYF. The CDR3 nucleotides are TGTGCCAGCAGCCGACTAGCGGGAAGCGAGCAGTACTTC.

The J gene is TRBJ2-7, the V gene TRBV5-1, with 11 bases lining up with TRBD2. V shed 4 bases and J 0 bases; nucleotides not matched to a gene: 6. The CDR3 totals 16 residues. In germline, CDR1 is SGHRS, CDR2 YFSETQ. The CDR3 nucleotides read TGCGCCAGCAGCCTCTCGACTAGCGGGGTCTCCTACGAGCAGTACTTC. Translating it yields CASSLSTSGVSYEQYF.

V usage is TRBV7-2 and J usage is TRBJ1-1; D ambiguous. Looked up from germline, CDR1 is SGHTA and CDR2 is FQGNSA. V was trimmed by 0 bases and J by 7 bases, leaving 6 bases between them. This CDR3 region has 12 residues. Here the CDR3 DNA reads TGTGCCAGCAGCTTAGCCGCGTTTGAAGCTTTCTTT. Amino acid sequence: CASSLAAFEAFF.

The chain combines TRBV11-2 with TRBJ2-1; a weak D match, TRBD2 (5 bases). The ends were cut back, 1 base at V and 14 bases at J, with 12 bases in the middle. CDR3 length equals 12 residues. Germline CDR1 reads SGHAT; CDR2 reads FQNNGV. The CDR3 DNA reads TGTGCCAGCAGCTTAGGAGGAGGAGAGGAGTTCTTC. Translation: CASSLGGGEEFF.

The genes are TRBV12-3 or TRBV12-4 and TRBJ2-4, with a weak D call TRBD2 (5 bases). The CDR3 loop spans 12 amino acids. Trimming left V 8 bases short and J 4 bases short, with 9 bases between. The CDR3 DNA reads TGTGCCAGCGGGAGAACGAAAAACATTCAGTACTTC. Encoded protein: CASGRTKNIQYF.

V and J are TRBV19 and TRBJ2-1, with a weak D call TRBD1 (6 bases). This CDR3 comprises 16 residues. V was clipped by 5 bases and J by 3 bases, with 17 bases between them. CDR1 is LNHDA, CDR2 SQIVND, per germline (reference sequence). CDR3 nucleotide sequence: TGTGCCAGTAGTTTAAACCTCCGGGACATCTACAATGAGCAGTTCTTC. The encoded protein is CASSLNLRDIYNEQFF. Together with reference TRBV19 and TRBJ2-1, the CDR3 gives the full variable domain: DGGITQSPKYLFRKEGQNVTLSCEQNLNHDAMYWYRQDPGQGLRLIYYSQIVNDFQKGDIAEGYSVSREKKESFPLTVTSAQKNPTAFYLCASSLNLRDIYNEQFFGPGTRLTVL.

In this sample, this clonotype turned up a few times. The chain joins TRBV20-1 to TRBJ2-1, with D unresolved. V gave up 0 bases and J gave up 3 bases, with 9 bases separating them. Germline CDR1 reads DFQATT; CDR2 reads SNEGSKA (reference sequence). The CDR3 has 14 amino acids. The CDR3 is CSARDPLDYNEQFF. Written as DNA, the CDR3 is TGCAGTGCTAGAGATCCACTGGACTACAATGAGCAGTTCTTC.

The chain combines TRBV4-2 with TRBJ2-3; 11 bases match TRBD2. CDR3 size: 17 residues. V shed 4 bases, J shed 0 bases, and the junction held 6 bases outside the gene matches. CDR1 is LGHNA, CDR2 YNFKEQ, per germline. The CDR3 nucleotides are TGTGCCAGCAGCCCTGTAGCGGGAGGGACTAGCACAGATACGCAGTATTTT. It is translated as CASSPVAGGTSTDTQYF.

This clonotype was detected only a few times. The CDR3 is CSLNLGTSGMNEQFF. CDR3 sequence (DNA): TGCAGTCTTAATCTGGGGACTAGCGGGATGAATGAGCAGTTCTTC. The chain carries TRBV20-1 and TRBJ2-1, with 13 positions matching TRBD2. Germline trimming cut 8 bases from V and 7 bases from J; bases unmatched to any gene: 11. This CDR3 has 15 amino acids. In germline, CDR1 is DFQATT, CDR2 SNEGSKA (reference sequence).

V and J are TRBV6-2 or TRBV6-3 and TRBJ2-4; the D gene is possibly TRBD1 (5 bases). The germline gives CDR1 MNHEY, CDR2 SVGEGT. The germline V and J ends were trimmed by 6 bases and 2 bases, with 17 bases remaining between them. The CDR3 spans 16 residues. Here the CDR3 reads CASSLMSGRTKNIQYF. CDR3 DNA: TGTGCCAGCAGCCTGATGTCAGGGCGCACCAAAAACATTCAGTACTTC.

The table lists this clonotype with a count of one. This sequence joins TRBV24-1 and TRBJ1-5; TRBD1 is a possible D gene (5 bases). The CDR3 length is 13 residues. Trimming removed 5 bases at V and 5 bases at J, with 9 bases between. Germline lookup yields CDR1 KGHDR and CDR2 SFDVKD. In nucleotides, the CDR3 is TGTGCCACCAGTGGCGACAGAGATCAGCCCCAGCATTTT. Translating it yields CATSGDRDQPQHF.

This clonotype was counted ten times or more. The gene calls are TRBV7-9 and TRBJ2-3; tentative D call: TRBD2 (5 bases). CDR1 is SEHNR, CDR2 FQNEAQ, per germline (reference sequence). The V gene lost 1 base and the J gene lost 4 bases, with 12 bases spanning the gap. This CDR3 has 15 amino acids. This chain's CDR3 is CASSLVVGVADTQYF. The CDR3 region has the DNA TGTGCCAGCAGCTTAGTGGTGGGAGTGGCAGATACGCAGTATTTT.

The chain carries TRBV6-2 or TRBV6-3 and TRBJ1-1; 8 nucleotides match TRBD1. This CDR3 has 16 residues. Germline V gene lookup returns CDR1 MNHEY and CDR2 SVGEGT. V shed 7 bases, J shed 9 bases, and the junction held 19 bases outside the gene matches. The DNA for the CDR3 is TGTGCCAGCAACCGGGGGCTTGGACAGGGACCTCCGAAAGCTTTCTTT. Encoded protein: CASNRGLGQGPPKAFF.

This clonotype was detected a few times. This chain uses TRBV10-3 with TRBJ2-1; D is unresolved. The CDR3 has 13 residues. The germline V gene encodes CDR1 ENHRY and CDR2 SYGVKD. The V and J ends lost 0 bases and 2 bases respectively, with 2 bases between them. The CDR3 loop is CAISESTYNEQFF. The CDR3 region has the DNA TGTGCCATCAGTGAGTCAACCTACAATGAGCAGTTCTTC.

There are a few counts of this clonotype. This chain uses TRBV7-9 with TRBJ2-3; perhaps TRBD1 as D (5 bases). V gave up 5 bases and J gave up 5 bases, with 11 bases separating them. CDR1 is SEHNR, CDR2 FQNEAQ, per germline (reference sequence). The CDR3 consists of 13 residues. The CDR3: CASSGLRGDTQYF. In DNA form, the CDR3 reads TGTGCCAGCAGCGGCCTTAGGGGAGATACGCAGTATTTT.

The CDR3 here is CASSEAPQGNYGYTF. The CDR3 DNA reads TGTGCCAGCAGTGAAGCTCCACAGGGGAACTATGGCTACACCTTC. The chain uses TRBV2 and TRBJ1-2, with TRBD1 matching 7 bases. CDR1 is SNHLY and CDR2 is FYNNEI in the germline V gene. V trimming: 0 bases; J trimming: 2 bases; junction bases outside the gene matches: 3. The CDR3 contains 15 residues.

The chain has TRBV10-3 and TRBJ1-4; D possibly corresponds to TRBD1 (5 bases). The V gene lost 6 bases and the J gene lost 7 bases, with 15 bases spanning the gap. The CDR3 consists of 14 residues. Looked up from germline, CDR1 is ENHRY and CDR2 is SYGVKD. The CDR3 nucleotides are TGTGCCATCAGCGCCGCACAGGACGCTGAAAAACTGTTTTTT. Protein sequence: CAISAAQDAEKLFF.

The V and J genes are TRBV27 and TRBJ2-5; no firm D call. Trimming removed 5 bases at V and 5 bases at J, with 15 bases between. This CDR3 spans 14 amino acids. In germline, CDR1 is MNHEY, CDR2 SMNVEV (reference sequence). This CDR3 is CASSPYSRTETQYF. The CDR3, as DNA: TGTGCCAGCAGTCCGTACTCTAGAACGGAGACCCAGTACTTC.

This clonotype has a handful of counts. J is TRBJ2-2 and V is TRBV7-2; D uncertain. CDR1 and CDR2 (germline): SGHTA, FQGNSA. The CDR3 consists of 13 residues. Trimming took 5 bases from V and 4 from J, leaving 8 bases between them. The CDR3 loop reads CASSPNPTGELFF. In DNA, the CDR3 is TGTGCCAGCAGCCCCAATCCCACCGGGGAGCTGTTTTTT.

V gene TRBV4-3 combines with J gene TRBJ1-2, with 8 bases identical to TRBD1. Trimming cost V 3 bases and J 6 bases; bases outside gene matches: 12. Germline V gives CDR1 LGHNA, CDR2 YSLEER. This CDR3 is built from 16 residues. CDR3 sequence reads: CASSHQPGQGVDGYTF. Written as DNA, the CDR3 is TGCGCCAGCAGCCACCAACCCGGACAGGGTGTCGATGGCTACACCTTC.

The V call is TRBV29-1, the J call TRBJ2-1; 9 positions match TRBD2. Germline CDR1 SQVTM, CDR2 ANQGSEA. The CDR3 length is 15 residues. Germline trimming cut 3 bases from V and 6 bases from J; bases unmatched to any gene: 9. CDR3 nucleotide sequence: TGCAGCGTTGACCGGCGGGAGGGTAAGATCAATGAGCAGTTCTTC. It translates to CSVDRREGKINEQFF.

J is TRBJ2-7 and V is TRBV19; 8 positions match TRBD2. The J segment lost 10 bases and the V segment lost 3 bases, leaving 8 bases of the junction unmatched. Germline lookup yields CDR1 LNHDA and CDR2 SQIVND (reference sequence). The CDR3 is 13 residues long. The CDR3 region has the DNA TGTGCCAGTAGTATGACAAGCGGGAGCGAACAGTACGTC. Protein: CASSMTSGSEQYV.

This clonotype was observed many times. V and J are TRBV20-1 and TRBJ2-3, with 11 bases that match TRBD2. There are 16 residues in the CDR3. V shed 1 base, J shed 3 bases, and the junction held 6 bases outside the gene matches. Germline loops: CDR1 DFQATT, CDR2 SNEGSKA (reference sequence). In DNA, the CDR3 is TGCAGTGCTAGAGCTTTACTAGCGGGAGAAACAGATACGCAGTATTTT. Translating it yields CSARALLAGETDTQYF.

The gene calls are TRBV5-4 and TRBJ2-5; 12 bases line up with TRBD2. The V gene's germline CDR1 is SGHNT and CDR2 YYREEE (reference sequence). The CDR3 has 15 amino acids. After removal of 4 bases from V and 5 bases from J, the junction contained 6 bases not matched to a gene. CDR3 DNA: TGTGCCAGCAGCCAAGGACTAGCGGGAATGGAGACCCAGTACTTC. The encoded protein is CASSQGLAGMETQYF.

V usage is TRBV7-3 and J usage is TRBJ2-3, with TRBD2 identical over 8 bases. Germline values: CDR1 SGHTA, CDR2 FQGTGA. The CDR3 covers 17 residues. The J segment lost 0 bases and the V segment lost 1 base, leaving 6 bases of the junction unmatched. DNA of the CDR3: TGTGCCAGCAGCTTAAGGGGACTAGTGACTAGCACAGATACGCAGTATTTT. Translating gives CASSLRGLVTSTDTQYF.

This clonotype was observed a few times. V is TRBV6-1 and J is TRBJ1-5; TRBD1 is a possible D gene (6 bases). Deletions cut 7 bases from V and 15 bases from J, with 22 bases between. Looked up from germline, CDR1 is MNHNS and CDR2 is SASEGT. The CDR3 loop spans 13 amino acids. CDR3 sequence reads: CASTLGIQGLGHF. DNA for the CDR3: TGTGCCAGCACCCTGGGGATCCAGGGGTTAGGGCATTTT.

The CDR3 DNA reads as TGTGCCAGCGCAACAGGGACCCCCGCGGTAGATACGCAGTATTTT. Its protein is CASATGTPAVDTQYF. V usage is TRBV19 and J usage is TRBJ2-3; D is possibly TRBD1 (6 bases). The CDR3 spans 15 residues. The V gene's germline CDR1 is LNHDA and CDR2 SQIVND (reference sequence). V was clipped by 9 bases and J by 5 bases, with 21 bases between them.

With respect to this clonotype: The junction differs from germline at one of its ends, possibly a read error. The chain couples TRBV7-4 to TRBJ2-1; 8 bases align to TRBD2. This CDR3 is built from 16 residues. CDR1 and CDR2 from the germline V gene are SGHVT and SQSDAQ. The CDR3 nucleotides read TGTGCCTGCAGCTTAGCCCGGCGGGGGGTGGCCAATGAGCAGTTCTTC. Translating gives CACSLARRGVANEQFF. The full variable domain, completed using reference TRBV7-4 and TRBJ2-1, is GAGVSQSPRYKVAKRGRDVALRCDSISGHVTLYWYRQTLGQGSEVLTYSQSDAQRDKSGRPSGRFSAERPERSVSTLKIQRTEQGDSAVYLCACSLARRGVANEQFFGPGTRLTVL.